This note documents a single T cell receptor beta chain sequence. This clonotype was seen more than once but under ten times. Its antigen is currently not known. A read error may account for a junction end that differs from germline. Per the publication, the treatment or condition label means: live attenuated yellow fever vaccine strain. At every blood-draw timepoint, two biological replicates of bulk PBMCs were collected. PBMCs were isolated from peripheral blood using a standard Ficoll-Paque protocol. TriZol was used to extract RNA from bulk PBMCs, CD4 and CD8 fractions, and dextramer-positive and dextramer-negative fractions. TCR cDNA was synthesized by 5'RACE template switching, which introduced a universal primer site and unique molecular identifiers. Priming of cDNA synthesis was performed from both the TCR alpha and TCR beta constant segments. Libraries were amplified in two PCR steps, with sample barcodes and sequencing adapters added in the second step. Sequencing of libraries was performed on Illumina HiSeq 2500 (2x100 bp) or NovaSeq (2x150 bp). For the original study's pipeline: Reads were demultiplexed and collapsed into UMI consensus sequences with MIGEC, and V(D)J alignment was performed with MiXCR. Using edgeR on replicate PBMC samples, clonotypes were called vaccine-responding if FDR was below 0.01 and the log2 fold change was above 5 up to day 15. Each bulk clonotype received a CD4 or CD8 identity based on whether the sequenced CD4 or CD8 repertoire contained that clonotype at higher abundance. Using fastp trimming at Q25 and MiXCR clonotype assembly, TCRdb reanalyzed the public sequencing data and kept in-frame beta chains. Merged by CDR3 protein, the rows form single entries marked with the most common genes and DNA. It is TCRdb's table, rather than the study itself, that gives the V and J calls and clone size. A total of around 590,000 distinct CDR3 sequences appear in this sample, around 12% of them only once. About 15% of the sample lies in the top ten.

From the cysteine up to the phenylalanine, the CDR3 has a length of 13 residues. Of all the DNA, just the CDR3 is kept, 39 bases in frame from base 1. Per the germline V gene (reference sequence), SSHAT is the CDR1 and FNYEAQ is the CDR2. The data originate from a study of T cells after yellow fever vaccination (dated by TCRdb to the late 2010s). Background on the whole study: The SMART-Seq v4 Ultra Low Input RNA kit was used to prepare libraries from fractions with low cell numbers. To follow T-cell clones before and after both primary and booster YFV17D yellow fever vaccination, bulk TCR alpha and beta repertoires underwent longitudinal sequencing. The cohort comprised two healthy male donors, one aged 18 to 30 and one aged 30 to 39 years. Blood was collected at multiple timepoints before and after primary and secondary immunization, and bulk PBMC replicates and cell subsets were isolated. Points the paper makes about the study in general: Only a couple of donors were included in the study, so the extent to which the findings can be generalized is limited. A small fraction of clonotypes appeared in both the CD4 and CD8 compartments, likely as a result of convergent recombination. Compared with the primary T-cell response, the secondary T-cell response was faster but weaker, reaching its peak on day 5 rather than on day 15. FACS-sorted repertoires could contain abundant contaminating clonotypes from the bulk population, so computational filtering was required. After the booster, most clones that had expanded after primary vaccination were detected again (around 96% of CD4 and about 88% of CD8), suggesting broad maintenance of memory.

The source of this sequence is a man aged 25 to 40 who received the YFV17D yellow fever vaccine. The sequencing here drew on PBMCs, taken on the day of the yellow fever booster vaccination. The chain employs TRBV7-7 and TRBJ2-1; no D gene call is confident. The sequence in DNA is TGTGCTAGCAGCTTAGTTCGGGCAGATGAGCAGTTCTTC. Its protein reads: CASSLVRADEQFF. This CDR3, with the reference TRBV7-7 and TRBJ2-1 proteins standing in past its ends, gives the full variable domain GAGVSQSPRYKVTKRGQDVTLRCDPISSHATLYWYQQALGQGPEFLTYFNYEAQPDKSGLPSDRFSAERPEGSISTLTIQRTEQRDSAMYRCASSLVRADEQFFGPGTRLTVL.